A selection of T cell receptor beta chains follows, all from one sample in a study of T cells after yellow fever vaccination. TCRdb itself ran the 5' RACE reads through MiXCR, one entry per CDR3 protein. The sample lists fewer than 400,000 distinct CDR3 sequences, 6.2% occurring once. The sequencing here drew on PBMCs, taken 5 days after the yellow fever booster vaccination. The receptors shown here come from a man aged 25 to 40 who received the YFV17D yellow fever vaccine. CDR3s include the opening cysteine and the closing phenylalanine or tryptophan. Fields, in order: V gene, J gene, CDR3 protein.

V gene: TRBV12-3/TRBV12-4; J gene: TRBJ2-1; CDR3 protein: CASTPLAGLAVGDEQFF
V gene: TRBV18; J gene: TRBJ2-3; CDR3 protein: CASSPLPEPEDTQYF
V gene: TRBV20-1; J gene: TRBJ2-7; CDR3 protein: CSATKIGTSGPYEQYF
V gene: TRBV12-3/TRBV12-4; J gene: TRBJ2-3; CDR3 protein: CASSSRLAGTTDTQYF
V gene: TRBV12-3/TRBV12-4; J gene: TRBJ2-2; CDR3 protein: CASSLRSDTGELFF
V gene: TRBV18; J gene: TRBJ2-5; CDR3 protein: CASSPATQETQYF
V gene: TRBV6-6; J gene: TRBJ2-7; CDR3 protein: CASSYARYEQYF
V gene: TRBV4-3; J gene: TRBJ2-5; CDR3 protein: CASSQDLGGGETQYF
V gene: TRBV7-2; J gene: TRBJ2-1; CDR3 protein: CASSWTSAPEDEQFF
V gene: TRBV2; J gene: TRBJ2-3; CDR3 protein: CASRREEGTDTQYF
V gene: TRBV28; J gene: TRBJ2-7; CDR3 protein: CASSRGLDHEQYF
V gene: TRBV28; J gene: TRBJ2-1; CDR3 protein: CASRAGTGEYNEQFF
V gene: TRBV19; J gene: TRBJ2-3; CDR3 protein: CASSSPGTSGLTQYF
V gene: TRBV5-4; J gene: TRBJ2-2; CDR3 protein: CASTPGEAGELFF
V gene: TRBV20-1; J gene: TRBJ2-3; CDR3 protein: CSAREGPSTDTQYF
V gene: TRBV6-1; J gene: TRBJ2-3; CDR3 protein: CASKRGRSTDTQYF
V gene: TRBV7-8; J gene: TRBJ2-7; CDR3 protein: CASSLTTGPTKTF
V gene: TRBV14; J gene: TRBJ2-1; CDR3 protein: CASSHGSSSYNEQFF
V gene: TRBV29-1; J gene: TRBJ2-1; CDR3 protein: CSVEDHPEFYNEQFF
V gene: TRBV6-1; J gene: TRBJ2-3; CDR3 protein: CASSRSGTTDTQYF
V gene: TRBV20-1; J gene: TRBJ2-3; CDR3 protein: CSGTSGATDTQYF
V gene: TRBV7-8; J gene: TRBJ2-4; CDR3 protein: CASSLPGTSGSYIAF
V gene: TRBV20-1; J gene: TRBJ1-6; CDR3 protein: CSARAAVRNNSPLHF
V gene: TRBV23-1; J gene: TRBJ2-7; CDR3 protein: CASSQSPTAEQYF
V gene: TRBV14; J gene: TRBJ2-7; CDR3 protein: CASSRGRHEGEQYF
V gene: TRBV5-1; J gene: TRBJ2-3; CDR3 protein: CASSLGTASLTDTQYF
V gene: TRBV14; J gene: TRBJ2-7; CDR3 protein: CASSARSLGFYEQYF
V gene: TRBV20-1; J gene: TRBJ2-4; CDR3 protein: CSEEDKLTKNIQYF
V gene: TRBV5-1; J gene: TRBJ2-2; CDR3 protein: CASSRNDGSTGELFF
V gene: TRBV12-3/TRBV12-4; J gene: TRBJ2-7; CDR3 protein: CASRGQVYEQYF
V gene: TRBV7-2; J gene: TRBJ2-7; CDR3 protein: CASSQRAGGSSYEQYF
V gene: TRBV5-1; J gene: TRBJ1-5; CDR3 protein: CASSPGTENQPQHF
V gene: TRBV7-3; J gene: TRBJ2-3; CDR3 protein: CASSLGGSVTDTQYF
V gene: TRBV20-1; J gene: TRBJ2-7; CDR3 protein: CSAGGLLYDEQYF
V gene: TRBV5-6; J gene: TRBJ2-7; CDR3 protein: CASSFRAASYEQYF
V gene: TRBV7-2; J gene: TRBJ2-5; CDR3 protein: CASSLHLTGGKETQYF
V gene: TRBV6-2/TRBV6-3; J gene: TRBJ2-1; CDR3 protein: CASRQGWGEQFF
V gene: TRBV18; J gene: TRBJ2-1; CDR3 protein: CASSPPSGTYNEQFF
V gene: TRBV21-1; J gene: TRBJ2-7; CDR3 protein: CASSKKNSGRAQEYF
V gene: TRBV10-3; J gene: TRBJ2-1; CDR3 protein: CAISGGIDEQFF
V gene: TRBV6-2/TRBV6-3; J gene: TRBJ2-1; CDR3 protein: CASSYLSSAYNEQFF
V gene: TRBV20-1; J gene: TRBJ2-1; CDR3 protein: CSARVLGVLSYNEQFF
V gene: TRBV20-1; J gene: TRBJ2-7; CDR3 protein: CSARQDRGWEQYF
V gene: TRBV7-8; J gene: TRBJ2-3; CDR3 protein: CASSRIASVSTDTQYF
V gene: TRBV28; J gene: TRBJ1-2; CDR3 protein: CASSQGVGIGTANYGYTF
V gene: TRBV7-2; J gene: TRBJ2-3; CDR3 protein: CASRRGLAGEVDTQYF
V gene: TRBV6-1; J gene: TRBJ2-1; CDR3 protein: CASTTSGGYNEQFF
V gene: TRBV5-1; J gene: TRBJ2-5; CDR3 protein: CASRSGTGGPETQYF
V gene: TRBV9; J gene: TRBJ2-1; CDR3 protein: CASSIQGGNEQFF
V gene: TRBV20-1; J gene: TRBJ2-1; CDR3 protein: CSAAGHPGDEQFF
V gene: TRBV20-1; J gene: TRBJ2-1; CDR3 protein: CSARLTGPTNYNEQFF
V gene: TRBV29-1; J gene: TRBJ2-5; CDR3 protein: CSVSTSGRAGETQYF
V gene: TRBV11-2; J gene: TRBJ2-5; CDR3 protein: CASSFRSGRARETQYF
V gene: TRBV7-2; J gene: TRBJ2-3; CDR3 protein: CASSLVVNTDTQYF
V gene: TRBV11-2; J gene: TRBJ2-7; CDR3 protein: CASSPRGVRNDYEQYF
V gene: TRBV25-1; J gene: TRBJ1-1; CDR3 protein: CASSEYGKSPEAFF
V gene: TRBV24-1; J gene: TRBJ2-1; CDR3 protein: CATSVAAADEQFF
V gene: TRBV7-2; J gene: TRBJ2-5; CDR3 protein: CASSLPGLAVETQYF